Given below is one T cell receptor beta chain in context. This clonotype was seen repeatedly, ten times or more. Its antigen remains unidentified. One end of the junction does not line up with germline, which may come from a read error. Library creation used RT-PCR. These reads were obtained on an Illumina HiSeq 2500. TCRdb cleaned the public reads at Q25 with fastp, built clones with MiXCR and kept in-frame beta chains. Duplicate CDR3 protein sequences are folded into a single record with the most common DNA and genes. Counted in this sample were around 570,000 distinct CDR3 sequences; 7.6% of them appeared once. Roughly 13% of the sample is taken by the ten largest. This sample is drawn from a study of response to subunit inactivated influenza vaccine listed by TCRdb under 2018. Study-level background: The study used deep quantitative T cell receptor repertoire profiling to track responses to a trivalent subunit inactivated influenza vaccine.

Broad study findings and their caveats: According to the authors, only a limited number of new T cells may be recruited by each seasonal influenza vaccination.

CDR1 and CDR2 (SSHAT, FNYEAQ) derive from the germline V gene (reference sequence). The CDR3 numbers 13 residues from cysteine through phenylalanine. The CDR3 DNA has 39 bases and is translated from base 1. This clonotype was obtained from a man between 50 and 70 years old who received an inactivated influenza vaccine. Donor details come from another sample of the same person, matched by shared clones. Here the chain combines TRBV7-7 and TRBJ2-1; 7 central nucleotides agree with TRBD2. The sequences come from PBMCs from blood, collected less than 30 months after vaccination. The base sequence is TGTGCTAGCAGCTCCGTCCGGGGGGATGAGCAGTTCTTC. Its coded protein is CASSSVRGDEQFF.